In this sample, the clone carrying this T cell receptor (beta chain) turned up a few times. These data are taken from a study of CD8 T cells in Susac syndrome. Roughly 0.45 to 1 ug RNA was reverse transcribed with random hexamers. MiXCR was run by TCRdb on the immunoSEQ multiplex PCR reads, yielding one entry per CDR3 protein. The table records about 140,000 distinct CDR3 sequences, 85% to 95% of them present only once. Germline values: CDR1 DFQATT, CDR2 SNEGSKA (reference sequence). V lost 3 bases to trimming and J lost 4 bases, with 13 bases between them. CDR3 length: 14 amino acids. Sequenced sample: CD4+ T cells from PBMCs. The V call is TRBV20-1, the J call TRBJ2-1; weak D call: TRBD2 (7 bases). The clonotype was recovered from a human donor with multiple sclerosis. The CDR3 region has the DNA TGCAGTGCTAGTAAGGGGGGGGTTTACAATGAGCAGTTCTTC. It encodes CSASKGGVYNEQFF.